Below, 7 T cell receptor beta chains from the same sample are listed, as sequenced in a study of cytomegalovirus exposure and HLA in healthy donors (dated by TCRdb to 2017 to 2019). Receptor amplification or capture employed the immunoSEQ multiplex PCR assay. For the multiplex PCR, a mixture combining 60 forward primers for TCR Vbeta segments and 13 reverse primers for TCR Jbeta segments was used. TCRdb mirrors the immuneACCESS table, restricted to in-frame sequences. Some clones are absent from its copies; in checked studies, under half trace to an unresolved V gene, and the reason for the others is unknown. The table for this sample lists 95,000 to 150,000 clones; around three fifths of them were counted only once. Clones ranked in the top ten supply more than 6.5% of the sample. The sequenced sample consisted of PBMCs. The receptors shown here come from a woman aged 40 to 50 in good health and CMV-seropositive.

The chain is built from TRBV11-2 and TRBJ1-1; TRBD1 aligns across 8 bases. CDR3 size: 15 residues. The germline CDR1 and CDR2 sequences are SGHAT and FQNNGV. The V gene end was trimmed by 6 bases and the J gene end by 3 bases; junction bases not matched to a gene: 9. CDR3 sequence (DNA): TGTGCCAGCAGGGGTTACTCGACAGGGGACACTGAAGCTTTCTTT. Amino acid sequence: CASRGYSTGDTEAFF.

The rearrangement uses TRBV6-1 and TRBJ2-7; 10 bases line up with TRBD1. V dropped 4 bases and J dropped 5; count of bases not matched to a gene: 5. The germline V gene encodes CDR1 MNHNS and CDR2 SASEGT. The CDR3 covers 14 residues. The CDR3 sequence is CASSATTGGNEQYF. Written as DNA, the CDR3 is TGTGCCAGCAGTGCTACGACAGGGGGCAACGAGCAGTACTTC.

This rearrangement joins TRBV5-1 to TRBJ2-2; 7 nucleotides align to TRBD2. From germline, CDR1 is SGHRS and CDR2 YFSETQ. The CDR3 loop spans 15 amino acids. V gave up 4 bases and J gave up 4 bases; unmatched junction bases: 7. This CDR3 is CASSPLWGGTGELFF. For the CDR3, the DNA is TGCGCCAGCAGCCCTCTTTGGGGGGGCACCGGGGAGCTGTTTTTT.

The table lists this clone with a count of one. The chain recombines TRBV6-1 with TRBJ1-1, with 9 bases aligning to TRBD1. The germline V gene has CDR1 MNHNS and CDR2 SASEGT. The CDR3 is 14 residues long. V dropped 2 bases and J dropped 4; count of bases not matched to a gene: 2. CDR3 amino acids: CASSELQGATEAFF. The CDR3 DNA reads TGTGCCAGCAGTGAACTACAGGGGGCCACTGAAGCTTTCTTT.

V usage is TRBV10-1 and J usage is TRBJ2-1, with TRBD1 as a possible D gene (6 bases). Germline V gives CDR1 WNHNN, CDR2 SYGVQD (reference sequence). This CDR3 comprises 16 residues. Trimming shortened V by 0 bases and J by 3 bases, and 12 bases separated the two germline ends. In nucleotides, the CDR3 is TGCGCCAGCAGTGAGTCAGAAACAGGGCTCTACAATGAGCAGTTCTTC. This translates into CASSESETGLYNEQFF.

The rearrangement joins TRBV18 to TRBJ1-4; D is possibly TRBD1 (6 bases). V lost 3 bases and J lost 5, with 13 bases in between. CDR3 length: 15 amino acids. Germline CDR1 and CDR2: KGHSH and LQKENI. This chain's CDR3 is CASSPLDSLNEKLFF. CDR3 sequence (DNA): TGTGCCAGCTCACCCCTGGACAGTCTAAATGAAAAACTGTTTTTT.

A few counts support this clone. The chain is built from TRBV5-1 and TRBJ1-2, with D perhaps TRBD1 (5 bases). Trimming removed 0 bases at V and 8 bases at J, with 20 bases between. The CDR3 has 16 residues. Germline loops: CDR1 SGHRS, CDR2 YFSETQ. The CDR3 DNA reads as TGCGCCAGCAGCTTGGCAGCGAGGGGACTTGCCTCCGGCTACACCTTC. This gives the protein CASSLAARGLASGYTF.